One and the same sample provided the 14 T cell receptor beta chains below, sequenced in a study of Graves' ophthalmopathy and Graves' hyperthyroidism. Amplified material comprised TCR beta CDR3 regions derived from RNA transcripts. First-round RT-PCR used HTBI primers; second-round multiplex PCR followed. One entry per CDR3 protein, called by TCRdb with MiXCR from the multiplex PCR reads. Of about 740,000 distinct CDR3 sequences in the sample, 35% to 50% were seen once. The specimen was peripheral blood. These receptors all stem from an adult man with Graves' ophthalmopathy.

This clonotype has more than one count but fewer than ten. The chain uses TRBV13 and TRBJ2-7, with 7 bases fitting TRBD2. V lost 6 bases to trimming and J lost 2 bases; unmatched junction nucleotides: 13. CDR1 and CDR2 (germline): PRHDT, FYEKMQ (reference sequence). The CDR3 totals 16 residues. The CDR3 DNA reads TGTGCCAGCAGTTCAAATGAGCGGGGCCTCGCCTACGAGCAGTACTTC. It translates to CASSSNERGLAYEQYF.

This clonotype was counted many times. V usage is TRBV7-2 and J usage is TRBJ1-2; D is perhaps TRBD1 (5 bases). Germline loops: CDR1 SGHTA, CDR2 FQGNSA. This CDR3 comprises 15 residues. Trimming shortened V by 1 base and J by 3 bases, and 12 bases separated the two germline ends. The CDR3 here is CASSLGQTQYYGYTF. CDR3 bases: TGTGCCAGCAGCTTAGGACAGACCCAATACTATGGCTACACCTTC.

V gene TRBV2 combines with J gene TRBJ1-2; D might be TRBD1 (6 bases). The CDR3 extends over 16 amino acids. CDR1 is SNHLY and CDR2 is FYNNEI in the germline V gene. The germline V and J ends were trimmed by 5 bases and 4 bases, with 20 bases remaining between them. CDR3 loop: CASSLYGRGLAYGYTF. The DNA for the CDR3 is TGTGCCAGCAGTTTATACGGTCGGGGGCTCGCCTATGGCTACACCTTC. Together with reference TRBV2 and TRBJ1-2, the CDR3 gives the full variable domain: EPEVTQTPSHQVTQMGQEVILRCVPISNHLYFYWYRQILGQKVEFLVSFYNNEISEKSEIFDDQFSVERPDGSNFTLKIRSTKLEDSAMYFCASSLYGRGLAYGYTFGSGTRLTVV.

The chain links TRBV7-2 to TRBJ2-7; D is ambiguous. This CDR3 has 15 amino acids. CDR1 is SGHTA and CDR2 is FQGNSA in the germline V gene. Trimming pared 3 bases from V and 4 bases from J, leaving 16 bases between. CDR3 bases: TGTGCCAGCAGCTTGGCCCTAGGAGCGCAATACGAGCAGTACTTC. This codes for CASSLALGAQYEQYF. Full variable domain (rest looked up from reference TRBV7-2 and TRBJ2-7): GAGVSQSPSNKVTEKGKDVELRCDPISGHTALYWYRQSLGQGLEFLIYFQGNSAPDKSGLPSDRFSAERTGGSVSTLTIQRTQQEDSAVYLCASSLALGAQYEQYFGPGTRLTVT.

Remarks on this clonotype: A read error may be the cause here, since a much bigger clone is one base away. This chain uses TRBV29-1 with TRBJ2-7; 8 nucleotides line up with TRBD2. Germline CDR1 is SQVTM and CDR2 is ANQGSEA. The length of the CDR3 is 14 residues. For the CDR3, the DNA is TGCAGAGTCGGGGTGGGGACTAGTTTCTACGAGCAGTACTTC. This codes for CRVGVGTSFYEQYF.

This clonotype was counted many times. The chain uses TRBV15 and TRBJ1-2; TRBD1 is a possible D gene (5 bases). CDR3 length: 14 amino acids. Trimming took off 0 bases at V and 4 bases at J, with 9 bases between the two ends. Germline CDR1 and CDR2: LNHNV and YYDKDF (reference sequence). The CDR3 protein is CATSREGRGYGYTF. In DNA form, the CDR3 reads TGTGCCACCAGCAGAGAAGGGAGGGGCTATGGCTACACCTTC. Complete variable domain (other parts from reference TRBV15 and TRBJ1-2): DAMVIQNPRYQVTQFGKPVTLSCSQTLNHNVMYWYQQKSSQAPKLLFHYYDKDFNNEADTPDNFQSRRPNTSFCFLDIRSPGLGDTAMYLCATSREGRGYGYTFGSGTRLTVV.

J is TRBJ2-2 and V is TRBV19; possible D gene TRBD2, 7 bases. Trimming left V 8 bases short and J 6 bases short, with 19 bases between. Germline-derived CDR1 and CDR2 are LNHDA and SQIVND (reference sequence). This CDR3 region has 15 residues. The CDR3 DNA sequence: TGTGCCAGTGGTGGGGGGCGGGGGACGGCCGGGGAGCTGTTTTTT. It specifies CASGGGRGTAGELFF.

In its sample, this clonotype was seen many times. The V gene is TRBV7-2, the J gene TRBJ1-5, with D maybe TRBD1 (6 bases). Germline values: CDR1 SGHTA, CDR2 FQGNSA. CDR3 length equals 16 residues. With 7 bases removed from V and 5 bases from J, the gap between germline ends came to 21 bases. The CDR3 DNA reads as TGTGCCAGCATCGTCCATCGAGACAGGATGTATCAGCCCCAGCATTTT. Its protein product is CASIVHRDRMYQPQHF.

This chain uses TRBV6-1 with TRBJ2-7; TRBD1 aligns across 8 bases. Unmatched junction bases numbered 7, after V lost 5 bases and J lost 1 base. This CDR3 comprises 15 residues. Germline V gives CDR1 MNHNS, CDR2 SASEGT. The CDR3 DNA sequence: TGTGCCAGCAGTCCGTCAAGGACAGGGTCCTACGAGCAGTACTTC. Translation gives CASSPSRTGSYEQYF.

This clonotype was seen only a few times. J is TRBJ2-2 and V is TRBV25-1; D gene uncertain. V gave up 6 bases and J gave up 6 bases, with 14 bases separating them. The CDR3 runs 14 residues. Germline-derived CDR1 and CDR2 are MGHDK and SYGVNS. CDR3 in DNA: TGTGCCAGCAGGCTGGCAGGAGTTTCCGGGGAGCTGTTTTTT. Amino acid sequence: CASRLAGVSGELFF.

This clonotype was seen a few times. The J gene is TRBJ1-5, the V gene TRBV12-3 or TRBV12-4; D remains unclear. This CDR3 is 13 amino acids long. Between the trimmed V and J ends, which lost 6 bases and 3 bases, there was a span of 9 bases. CDR3 loop: CASSHALNQPQHF. The CDR3 region has the DNA TGTGCCAGCAGCCACGCCCTCAATCAGCCCCAGCATTTT.

About this clonotype: The conserved final phenylalanine or tryptophan is absent from the CDR3, which likely points to a read error. V usage is TRBV2 and J usage is TRBJ2-7; D possibly corresponds to TRBD2 (5 bases). In germline, CDR1 is SNHLY, CDR2 FYNNEI. V was trimmed by 3 bases and J by 0 bases, leaving 6 bases between them. CDR3 length: 13 amino acids. CDR3 sequence (DNA): TGTGCCAGCAGTGACGGACTCTCCTACGAGCAGTACCTC. This codes for CASSDGLSYEQYL.

Points on this clonotype: A read error may be the cause here, since a much bigger clone is one base away. The genes are TRBV6-1 and TRBJ1-5; D perhaps matches TRBD1 (6 bases). The CDR3 is 12 residues long. The V end lost 11 bases, the J end lost 3 bases, and 11 bases lay between the germline ends. CDR1 and CDR2 (germline): MNHNS, SASEGT. The CDR3 loop is CAVWDNNQPQHF. The CDR3 DNA is TGTGCCGTTTGGGACAACAATCAGCCCCAGCATTTT.

The gene calls are TRBV25-1 and TRBJ2-7; 9 nucleotides line up with TRBD2. The length of the CDR3 is 20 residues. With 6 bases clipped from V and 6 bases from J, the junction kept 27 bases outside the gene matches. Germline V gives CDR1 MGHDK, CDR2 SYGVNS. CDR3 region: CASSSTGAGGPAGVPGEQYF. As DNA, the CDR3 is TGTGCCAGCAGCTCCACCGGGGCGGGAGGGCCAGCGGGAGTTCCCGGCGAGCAGTACTTC.